The rows below give T cell receptor beta chains drawn from one sample of a study of regulatory T cells in long-lasting Graves disease. TCRdb fed the multiplex PCR reads into MiXCR, producing one record per CDR3 protein. In the table there are roughly 500,000 distinct CDR3 sequences, 14% of which are singletons. In addition, the sample was reused for a study of T cells in Graves' hyperthyroidism and ophthalmopathy.

This specimen was peripheral blood mononuclear cells (PBMCs), taken at new diagnosis, from a patient treated with antithyroid drugs. The source is a woman in her forties or fifties with Graves disease. Each CDR3 is given with its conserved first and last residue. The D gene is left open where the match is weak. Only some rows state a clone size, as once, few, many or a class for expanded clones.

CDR3	DNA	V	size	D	J
CASSLGQGGNTIYF	TGTGCCAGCAGCTTGGGACAGGGCGGAAACACCATATATTTT	TRBV12-3/TRBV12-4	many	TRBD1	TRBJ1-3
CASSPIGTATYEQYF	TGTGCCAGCAGCCCAATCGGGACTGCAACCTACGAGCAGTACTTC	TRBV7-9	many	-	TRBJ2-7
CASSVEGASSNQPQHF	TGTGCCAGCAGTGTTGAGGGGGCCTCCTCCAATCAGCCCCAGCATTTT	TRBV2	-	TRBD1	TRBJ1-5
CASSSLAAYTGELFF	TGTGCCAGCAGCTCACTAGCGGCCTACACCGGGGAGCTGTTTTTT	TRBV7-2	many	TRBD2	TRBJ2-2
CAISSRTGGKPQHF	TGTGCCATCAGTTCTCGGACAGGGGGAAAGCCCCAGCATTTT	TRBV10-3	many	TRBD1	TRBJ1-5
CATSDGQGLGYGYTF	TGTGCCACCAGTGACGGACAGGGGTTAGGATATGGCTACACCTTC	TRBV24-1	many	TRBD1	TRBJ1-2
CASSDPRSVETQYF	TGTGCCAGCAGTGACCCCCGAAGTGTGGAGACCCAGTACTTC	TRBV25-1	-	-	TRBJ2-5
CASSLLAGSYNEQFF	TGTGCCAGCAGCCTACTAGCGGGGTCCTACAATGAGCAGTTCTTC	TRBV27	many	TRBD2	TRBJ2-1
CSASGPKGLNTGELFF	TGCAGTGCTAGTGGTCCGAAGGGTCTGAACACCGGGGAGCTGTTTTTT	TRBV20-1	many	-	TRBJ2-2
CASSRTVYGYTF	TGTGCCAGCAGTCGGACAGTCTATGGCTACACCTTC	TRBV6-2/TRBV6-3	-	-	TRBJ1-2
CASSEPGKGNTGELFF	TGCGCCAGCAGTGAGCCCGGGAAGGGGAACACCGGGGAGCTGTTTTTT	TRBV10-1	many	-	TRBJ2-2
CASSQDYRRSQETQYF	TGCGCCAGCAGCCAAGACTACAGGCGATCCCAAGAGACCCAGTACTTC	TRBV4-1	-	-	TRBJ2-5
CASSEAFRAYAFF	TGTGCCAGCAGTGAAGCGTTCCGGGCCTATGCTTTCTTT	TRBV6-2/TRBV6-3	few	-	TRBJ1-1
CASSLGLGPTEAFF	TGTGCCAGCAGCTTAGGCCTGGGACCCACTGAAGCTTTCTTT	TRBV7-8	many	-	TRBJ1-1
CASNVGPGLAVLYNEQFF	TGTGCCAGCAATGTTGGTCCGGGACTAGCGGTATTGTACAATGAGCAGTTCTTC	TRBV27	many	TRBD2	TRBJ2-1
CAWSVSGELFF	TGTGCCTGGAGTGTTTCCGGGGAGCTGTTTTTT	TRBV30	many	-	TRBJ2-2
CATSELYSSDTDTQYF	TGTGCCACCAGTGAGCTCTACAGTAGCGACACAGATACGCAGTATTTT	TRBV24-1	few	-	TRBJ2-3
CSVADTGELFF	TGCAGCGTTGCGGACACCGGGGAGCTGTTTTTT	TRBV29-1	many	-	TRBJ2-2
CASLRGNEQYF	TGTGCCAGCCTCAGGGGAAACGAGCAGTACTTC	TRBV27	many	-	TRBJ2-7
CASSLGTGVAQPQHF	TGCGCCAGCAGCCTAGGGACAGGGGTGGCTCAGCCCCAGCATTTT	TRBV5-1	few	TRBD1	TRBJ1-5
CAISGTNRGEQYF	TGTGCCATCAGTGGAACAAACAGGGGCGAGCAGTACTTC	TRBV10-3	-	TRBD1	TRBJ2-7
CASRSGAGASTEAFF	TGTGCCAGCAGAAGTGGGGCAGGGGCGAGTACTGAAGCTTTCTTT	TRBV27	few	-	TRBJ1-1
CASSPSGGVNTEAFF	TGTGCCAGCTCACCCAGCGGGGGGGTGAACACTGAAGCTTTCTTT	TRBV18	-	-	TRBJ1-1
CASSDGTGLEKLFF	TGTGCCAGCAGCGACGGGACAGGGCTTGAAAAACTGTTTTTT	TRBV7-6	-	TRBD1	TRBJ1-4
CASSSTGAPEKLFF	TGTGCCAGTAGTTCCACAGGGGCCCCAGAAAAACTGTTTTTT	TRBV19	-	TRBD1	TRBJ1-4
CASSLAGTGLNEQYF	TGTGCCAGCAGCTTAGCGGGGACAGGGCTAAACGAGCAGTACTTC	TRBV7-9	many	TRBD1	TRBJ2-7
CASSGTESLTEAFF	TGTGCCAGCAGTGGAACCGAAAGCCTCACTGAAGCTTTCTTT	TRBV2	many	-	TRBJ1-1
CASKTETAYTGELFF	TGTGCCAGCAAAACGGAGACAGCATACACCGGGGAGCTGTTTTTT	TRBV7-3	-	-	TRBJ2-2
CAWSVRRGSTEAFF	TGTGCCTGGAGTGTACGAAGGGGGAGCACTGAAGCTTTCTTT	TRBV30	many	-	TRBJ1-1
CASSLVTEDQPQHF	TGTGCCAGCAGCTTAGTGACCGAGGATCAGCCCCAGCATTTT	TRBV7-8	many	-	TRBJ1-5
CASSKGLRDSGNTIYF	TGTGCCTCATCAAAAGGGTTACGGGACTCTGGAAACACCATATATTTT	TRBV9	once	-	TRBJ1-3
CASSLRQGTNEKLFF	TGTGCCAGCAGCCTCCGACAGGGGACTAATGAAAAACTGTTTTTT	TRBV3-1	few	TRBD1	TRBJ1-4